This T cell receptor beta chain stems from a study of T cell repertoires in cytomegalovirus infection. At the level of the study: Public TCR beta signature analysis indicated the presence of both CMV infection and matching HLA type.

General observations from the study: CMV-specific TCR beta clonotypes restricted by HLA-C dominated the ex vivo response.

In this sample, this clonotype turned up a few times. Its antigen is currently unknown. Via MiXCR, TCRdb re-called the reads, giving one row per CDR3 protein. The table shows some 940,000 distinct CDR3 sequences, with approximately 30% occurring only once. The germline V and J ends were trimmed by 2 bases and 0 bases, with 8 bases remaining between them. CDR3 length: 15 residues. The germline V gene encodes CDR1 MNHNS and CDR2 SASEGT. J is TRBJ2-1 and V is TRBV6-1; maybe TRBD2 (6 bases). This specimen consisted of cultured CD8+ T cells from PBMCs, obtained from culture after CMV antigen stimulation. This TCR derives from a human donor in good health (CMV status not recorded). Some clones in this sample may be carry-over from other donors' samples. CDR3: CASSERGISYNEQFF. The CDR3 DNA follows: TGTGCCAGCAGTGAACGGGGGATCTCCTACAATGAGCAGTTCTTC.